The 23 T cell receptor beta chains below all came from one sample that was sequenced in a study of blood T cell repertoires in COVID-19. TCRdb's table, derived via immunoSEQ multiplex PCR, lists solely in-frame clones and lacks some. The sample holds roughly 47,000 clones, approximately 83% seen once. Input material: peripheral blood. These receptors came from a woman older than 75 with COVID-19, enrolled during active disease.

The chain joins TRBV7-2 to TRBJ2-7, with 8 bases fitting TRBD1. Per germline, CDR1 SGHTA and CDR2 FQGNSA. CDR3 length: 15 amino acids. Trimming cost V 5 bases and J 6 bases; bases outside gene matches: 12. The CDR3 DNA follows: TGTGCCAGCAGCCACAGACAGGGGTTAGCAACCGAGCAGTACTTC. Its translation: CASSHRQGLATEQYF.

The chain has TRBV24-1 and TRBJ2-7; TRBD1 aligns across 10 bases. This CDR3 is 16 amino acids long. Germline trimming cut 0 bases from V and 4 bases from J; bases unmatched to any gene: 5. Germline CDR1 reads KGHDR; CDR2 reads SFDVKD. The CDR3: CATSDLHRTGGYEQYF. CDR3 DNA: TGTGCCACCAGTGATTTGCACAGGACAGGGGGATACGAGCAGTACTTC.

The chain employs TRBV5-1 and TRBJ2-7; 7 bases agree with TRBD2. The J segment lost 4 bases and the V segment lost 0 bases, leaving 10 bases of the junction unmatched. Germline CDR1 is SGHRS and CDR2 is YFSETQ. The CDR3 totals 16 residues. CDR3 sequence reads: CASSLAWEGRWYEQYF. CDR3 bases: TGCGCCAGCAGCTTGGCCTGGGAGGGTCGGTGGTACGAGCAGTACTTC.

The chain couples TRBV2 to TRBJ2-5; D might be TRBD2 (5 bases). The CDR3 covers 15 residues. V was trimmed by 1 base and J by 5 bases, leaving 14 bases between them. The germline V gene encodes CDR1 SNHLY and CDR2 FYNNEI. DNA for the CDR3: TGTGCCAGCAGTGAAGTAGGGAGCGAGAGGGAGACCCAGTACTTC. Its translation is CASSEVGSERETQYF.

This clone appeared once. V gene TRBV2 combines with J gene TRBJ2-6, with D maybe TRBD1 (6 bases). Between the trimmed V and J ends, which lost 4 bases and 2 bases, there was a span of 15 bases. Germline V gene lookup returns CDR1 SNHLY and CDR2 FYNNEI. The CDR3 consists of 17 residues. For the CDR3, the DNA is TGTGCCAGCAGTGTTACAGGGCCATTGACTGGGGCCAACGTCCTGACTTTC. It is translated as CASSVTGPLTGANVLTF.

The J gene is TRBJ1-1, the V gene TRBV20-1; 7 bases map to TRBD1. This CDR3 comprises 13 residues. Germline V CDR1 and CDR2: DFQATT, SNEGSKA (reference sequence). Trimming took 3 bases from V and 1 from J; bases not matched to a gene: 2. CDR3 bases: TGCAGTGCTAGTCGGACAGGGAACACTGAAGCTTTCTTT. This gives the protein CSASRTGNTEAFF.

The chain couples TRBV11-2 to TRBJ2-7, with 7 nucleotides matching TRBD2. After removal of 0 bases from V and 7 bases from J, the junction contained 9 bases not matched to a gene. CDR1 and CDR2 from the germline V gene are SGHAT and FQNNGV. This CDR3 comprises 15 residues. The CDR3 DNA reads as TGTGCCAGCAGCTTAGATCGCGGGAGCGTAGGAGAGCAGTACTTC. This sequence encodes CASSLDRGSVGEQYF.

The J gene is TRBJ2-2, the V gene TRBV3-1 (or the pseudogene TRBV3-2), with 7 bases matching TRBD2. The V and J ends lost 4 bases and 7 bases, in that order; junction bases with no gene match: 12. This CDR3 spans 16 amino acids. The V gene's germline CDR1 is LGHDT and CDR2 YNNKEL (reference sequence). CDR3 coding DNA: TGTGCCAGCAGCCCCCGTAGCGGGTCTAGGGGCGGGGAGCTGTTTTTT. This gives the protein CASSPRSGSRGGELFF.

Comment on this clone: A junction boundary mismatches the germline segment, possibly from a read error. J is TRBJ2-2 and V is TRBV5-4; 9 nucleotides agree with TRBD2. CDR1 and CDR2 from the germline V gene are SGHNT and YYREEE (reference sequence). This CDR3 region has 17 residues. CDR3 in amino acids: CASSLTSGGGYTGELFF. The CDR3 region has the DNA TGTGCAAGCAGCTTGACTAGCGGAGGGGGGTACACCGGGGAGCTGTTTTTT.

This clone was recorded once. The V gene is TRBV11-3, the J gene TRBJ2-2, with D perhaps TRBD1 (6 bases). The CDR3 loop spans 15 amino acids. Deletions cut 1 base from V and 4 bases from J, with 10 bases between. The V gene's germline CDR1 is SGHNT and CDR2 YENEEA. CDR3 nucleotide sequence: TGTGCCAGCAGCTTAGGGGCAGGGGTCACCGGGGAGCTGTTTTTT. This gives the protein CASSLGAGVTGELFF.

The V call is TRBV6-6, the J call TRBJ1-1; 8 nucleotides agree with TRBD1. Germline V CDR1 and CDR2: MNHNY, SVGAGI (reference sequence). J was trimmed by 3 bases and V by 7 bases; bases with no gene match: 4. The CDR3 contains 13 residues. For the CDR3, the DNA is TGTGCCAGCACCTCACAGGGGGACACTGAAGCTTTCTTT. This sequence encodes CASTSQGDTEAFF.

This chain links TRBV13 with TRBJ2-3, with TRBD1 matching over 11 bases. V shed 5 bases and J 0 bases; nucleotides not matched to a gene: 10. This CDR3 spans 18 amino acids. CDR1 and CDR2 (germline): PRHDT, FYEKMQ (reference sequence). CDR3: CASSIGTGGATSTDTQYF. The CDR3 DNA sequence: TGTGCCAGCAGCATCGGGACAGGGGGAGCTACTAGCACAGATACGCAGTATTTT.

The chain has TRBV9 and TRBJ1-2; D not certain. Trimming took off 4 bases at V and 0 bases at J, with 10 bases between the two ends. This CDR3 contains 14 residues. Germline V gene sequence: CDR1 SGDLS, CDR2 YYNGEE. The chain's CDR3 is CASSQTSSNYGYTF. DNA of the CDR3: TGTGCCAGCAGCCAGACATCTTCTAACTATGGCTACACCTTC.

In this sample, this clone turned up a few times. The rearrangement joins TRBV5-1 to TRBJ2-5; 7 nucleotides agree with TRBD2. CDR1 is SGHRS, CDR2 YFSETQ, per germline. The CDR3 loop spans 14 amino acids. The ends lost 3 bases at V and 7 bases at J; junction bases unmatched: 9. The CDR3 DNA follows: TGCGCCAGCAGCTACGGGACTACAGGAGCGACCCAGTACTTC. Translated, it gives CASSYGTTGATQYF. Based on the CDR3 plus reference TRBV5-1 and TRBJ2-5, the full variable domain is KAGVTQTPRYLIKTRGQQVTLSCSPISGHRSVSWYQQTPGQGLQFLFEYFSETQRNKGNFPGRFSGRQFSNSRSEMNVSTLELGDSALYLCASSYGTTGATQYFGPGTRLLVL.

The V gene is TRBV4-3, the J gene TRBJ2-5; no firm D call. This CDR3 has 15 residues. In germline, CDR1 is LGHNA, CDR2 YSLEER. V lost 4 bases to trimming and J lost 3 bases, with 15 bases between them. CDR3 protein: CASSLAGTEKETQYF. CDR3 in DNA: TGCGCCAGCAGCCTAGCCGGCACGGAAAAAGAGACCCAGTACTTC.

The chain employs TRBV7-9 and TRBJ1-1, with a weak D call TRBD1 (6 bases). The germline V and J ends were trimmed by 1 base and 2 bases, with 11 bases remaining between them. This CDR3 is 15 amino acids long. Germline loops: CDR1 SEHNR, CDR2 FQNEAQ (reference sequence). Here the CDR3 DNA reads TGTGCCAGCAGCTTAGACGGGGGGCGTAACACTGAAGCTTTCTTT. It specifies CASSLDGGRNTEAFF.

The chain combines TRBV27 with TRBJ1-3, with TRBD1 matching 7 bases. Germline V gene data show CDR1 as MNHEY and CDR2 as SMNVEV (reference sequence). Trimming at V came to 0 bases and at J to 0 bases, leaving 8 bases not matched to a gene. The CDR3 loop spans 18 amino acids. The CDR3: CASSLSRQGTASGNTIYF. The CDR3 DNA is TGTGCCAGCAGTTTATCGCGACAGGGAACGGCCTCTGGAAACACCATATATTTT.

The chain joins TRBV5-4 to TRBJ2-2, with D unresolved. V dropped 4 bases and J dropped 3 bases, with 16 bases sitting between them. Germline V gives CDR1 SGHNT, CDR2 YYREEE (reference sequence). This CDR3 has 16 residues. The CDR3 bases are TGTGCCAGCAGCAAGTCCTCCAATCGGGACACCGGGGAGCTGTTTTTT. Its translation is CASSKSSNRDTGELFF.

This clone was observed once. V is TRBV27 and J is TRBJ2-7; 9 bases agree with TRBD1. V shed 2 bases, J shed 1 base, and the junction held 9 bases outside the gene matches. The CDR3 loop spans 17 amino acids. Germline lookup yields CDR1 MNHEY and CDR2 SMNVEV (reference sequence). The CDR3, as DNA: TGTGCCAGCAGTTTAAGGGTTATGGGACAGGGTTCCTACGAGCAGTACTTC. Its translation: CASSLRVMGQGSYEQYF.

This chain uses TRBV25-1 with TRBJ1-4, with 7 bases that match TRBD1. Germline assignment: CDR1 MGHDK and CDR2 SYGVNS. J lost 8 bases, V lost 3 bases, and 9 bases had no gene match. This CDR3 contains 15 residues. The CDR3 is CASSDLTGKEEKLFF. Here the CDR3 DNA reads TGTGCCAGCAGTGACTTGACAGGGAAGGAGGAAAAACTGTTTTTT.

This chain's CDR3 is CASSIFSGHSEGELFF. DNA for the CDR3: TGTGCCAGTAGTATATTTTCCGGACATTCGGAAGGGGAGCTGTTTTTT. The chain uses TRBV19 and TRBJ2-2, with a weak D call TRBD1 (5 bases). The CDR3 has 16 amino acids. In germline, CDR1 is LNHDA, CDR2 SQIVND (reference sequence). Deletions cut 2 bases from V and 8 bases from J, with 18 bases between. The full variable domain, with the rest looked up from reference TRBV19 and TRBJ2-2, is DGGITQSPKYLFRKEGQNVTLSCEQNLNHDAMYWYRQDPGQGLRLIYYSQIVNDFQKGDIAEGYSVSREKKESFPLTVTSAQKNPTAFYLCASSIFSGHSEGELFFGEGSRLTVL.

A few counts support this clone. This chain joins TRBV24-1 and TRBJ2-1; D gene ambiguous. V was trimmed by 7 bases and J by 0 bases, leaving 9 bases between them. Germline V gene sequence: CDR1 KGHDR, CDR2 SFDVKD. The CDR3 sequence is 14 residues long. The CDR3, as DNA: TGTGCCACCAGCGCCTTCAGCTCCTACAATGAGCAGTTCTTC. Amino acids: CATSAFSSYNEQFF.

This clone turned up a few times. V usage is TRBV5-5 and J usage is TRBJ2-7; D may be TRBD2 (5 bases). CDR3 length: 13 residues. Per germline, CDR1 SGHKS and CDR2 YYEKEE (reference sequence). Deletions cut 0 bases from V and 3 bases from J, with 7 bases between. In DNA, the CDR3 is TGTGCCAGCAGCTTGGCACTAGACTACGAGCAGTACTTC. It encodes CASSLALDYEQYF.